These 2 T cell receptor beta chains were sequenced from one sample in a study of shared clonotypes between healthy human individuals. The table came from immunoSEQ multiplex PCR; TCRdb's copy has only in-frame clones and leaves some out. Of about 2 million clones listed, around 95% are singletons. Sequenced: naive CD4+ T cells sorted from blood. As to subset: CD45RA+ positively selected. The source of these receptors is a young man in good health.

As DNA, the CDR3 is TGTGCCACTACGAGTCAGGACAGGACTAATCAGCCCCAGCATTTT. It codes for CATTSQDRTNQPQHF. The chain carries TRBV6-1 and TRBJ1-5, with 7 bases lining up with TRBD1. The CDR3 runs to 15 residues. V was pared by 10 bases and J by 4 bases, with 13 bases of the junction left unmatched. The germline V gene encodes CDR1 MNHNS and CDR2 SASEGT.

The rearrangement uses TRBV5-4 and TRBJ2-3; TRBD2 aligns across 14 bases. The ends lost 0 bases at V and 0 bases at J; junction bases unmatched: 3. The CDR3 has 18 residues. The V gene's germline CDR1 is SGHNT and CDR2 YYREEE (reference sequence). The CDR3 sequence: CASSLGLAGGGSTDTQYF. In DNA, the CDR3 is TGTGCCAGCAGCTTGGGACTAGCGGGAGGGGGTAGCACAGATACGCAGTATTTT.